These T cell receptor beta chains were read from a single sample in a study of blood T cells in healthy people across ages. TCRdb passed the 5' RACE reads through MiXCR, listing each CDR3 protein once. The table includes hundreds of thousands of distinct CDR3 sequences, under 40% detected once. Sequencing was carried out using blood. The receptor set was obtained from a young man in good health. Both conserved end residues are part of each CDR3. The D gene is left open where the match is weak. Only part of the rows carry a size: once, few, many, or a class if the clone is expanded.

j_call | v_call | d_call | clone_size | cdr3_length | cdr3_aa | cdr3_nt
TRBJ1-2 | TRBV19 | TRBD1 | NA | 12 | CVSSPGGYGYTF | TGTGTCAGTAGTCCAGGGGGCTATGGCTACACCTTC
TRBJ1-1 | TRBV6-1 | NA | NA | 13 | CASSVHTNTEAFF | TGTGCCAGCAGTGTCCATACGAACACTGAAGCTTTCTTT
TRBJ1-1 | TRBV6-5 | TRBD1 | NA | 16 | CASSYDWTGLNTEAFF | TGTGCCAGCAGTTACGATTGGACAGGGTTGAACACTGAAGCTTTCTTT
TRBJ2-6 | TRBV7-6 | NA | NA | 18 | CASSSIRGTLDRANVLTF | TGTGCCAGCAGCTCCATTAGGGGGACCCTCGACCGGGCCAACGTCCTGACTTTC
TRBJ2-5 | TRBV12-3/TRBV12-4 | NA | many | 17 | CASSSRDTHHDQETQYF | TGTGCCAGCAGTTCCCGGGACACCCACCATGATCAAGAGACCCAGTACTTC
TRBJ1-4 | TRBV5-5 | NA | NA | 15 | CTSSLAGRSNEKLFF | TGTACCAGCAGCTTGGCAGGCAGGAGCAATGAAAAACTGTTTTTT
TRBJ2-1 | TRBV7-3 | NA | few | 11 | CASSATCEQFF | TGTGCCAGCAGCGCAACGTGTGAGCAGTTCTTC
TRBJ2-1 | TRBV6-6 | TRBD2 | few | 15 | CASSPQRGPGNEQFF | TGTGCCAGCAGTCCACAGCGGGGCCCGGGGAATGAGCAGTTCTTC
TRBJ1-2 | TRBV9 | TRBD1 | NA | 14 | CASSPWDRGSGYTF | TGTGCCAGCAGCCCCTGGGACAGGGGAAGTGGCTACACCTTC
TRBJ1-2 | TRBV7-9 | NA | NA | 13 | CASSLAIREGYTF | TGTGCCAGCAGCTTAGCGATCAGGGAAGGCTACACCTTC